The 12 T cell receptor beta chains below come from one sample, sequenced in a study of shared clonotypes between healthy human individuals. The method was immunoSEQ multiplex PCR; TCRdb's version includes in-frame clones alone and lacks a portion of them. The sample consists of hundreds of thousands of clones, less than 98% of them appearing once. Source material: naive CD4+ T cells sorted from blood. The sample's subset: CD45RA+ positively selected. The receptors shown here come from a woman in her twenties or thirties in good health.

This chain links TRBV2 with TRBJ2-7; tentative D call: TRBD2 (6 bases). V shed 3 bases and J shed 2 bases, with 11 bases lying between them. Germline V gene data show CDR1 as SNHLY and CDR2 as FYNNEI. The length of the CDR3 is 14 residues. The CDR3 DNA sequence: TGTGCCAGCAGTGAGGGGACTGTCCCCTACGAGCAGTACTTC. Translation gives CASSEGTVPYEQYF.

The chain uses TRBV27 and TRBJ2-1, with TRBD2 matching over 12 bases. With 4 bases clipped from V and 10 bases from J, the junction kept 8 bases outside the gene matches. The CDR3 length is 15 residues. Germline CDR1 is MNHEY and CDR2 is SMNVEV (reference sequence). The CDR3 is CASSSPTSGSGEQFF. For the CDR3, the DNA is TGTGCCAGCAGTTCGCCGACTAGCGGGAGTGGGGAGCAGTTCTTC.

This clone has only one observation. The chain combines TRBV2 with TRBJ1-5; TRBD1 matches at 8 bases. The CDR3 runs to 13 residues. In germline, CDR1 is SNHLY, CDR2 FYNNEI. J lost 9 bases, V lost 7 bases, and 8 bases had no gene match. Here the CDR3 reads CASKQGVHRPQHF. The CDR3 DNA is TGTGCCAGCAAACAGGGGGTCCATCGGCCCCAGCATTTT.

This chain links TRBV12-2 with TRBJ1-2. TRBV12-2 is a documented pseudogene. The CDR3 contains 16 residues. As DNA, the CDR3 is TGTGCAAGTCGCTTAGTGCCTCCACGAAAGACCTATGGCTACACCTTC. This translates into CASRLVPPRKTYGYTF.

This clone was picked up one time. The chain links TRBV30 to TRBJ1-5, with no clear D. CDR3 length: 14 residues. The germline V gene has CDR1 GTSNPN and CDR2 SVGIG (reference sequence). Between the trimmed V and J ends, which lost 5 bases and 6 bases, there was a span of 17 bases. CDR3 residues: CAWRDPGLLQPQHF. Written as DNA, the CDR3 is TGTGCCTGGCGAGACCCTGGCCTTCTTCAGCCCCAGCATTTT.

The rearrangement links TRBV30 to TRBJ1-2; D may be TRBD1 (5 bases). Between the trimmed V and J ends, which lost 2 bases and 8 bases, there was a span of 15 bases. The germline V gene has CDR1 GTSNPN and CDR2 SVGIG (reference sequence). The length of the CDR3 is 13 residues. The CDR3 here is CAWSPFGTVGYTF. The CDR3 DNA is TGTGCCTGGAGTCCTTTCGGGACGGTCGGCTACACCTTC.

The rearrangement uses TRBV28 and TRBJ1-4; 8 nucleotides match TRBD1. CDR1 and CDR2 from the germline V gene are MDHEN and SYDVKM. J gave up 5 bases and V 5 bases, and 10 bases lay outside the gene matches. The CDR3 spans 16 residues. Here the CDR3 reads CASSLKPGTGNEKLFF. The CDR3 DNA follows: TGTGCCAGCAGTCTAAAACCCGGGACAGGAAATGAAAAACTGTTTTTT.

The genes are TRBV2 and TRBJ2-7, with D perhaps TRBD1 (5 bases). The V end lost 4 bases, the J end lost 2 bases, and 12 bases lay between the germline ends. Looked up from germline, CDR1 is SNHLY and CDR2 is FYNNEI. The CDR3 is made up of 14 amino acids. The CDR3 DNA reads as TGTGCCAGCAGTGTGGACATGATGGCCTACGAGCAGTACTTC. Translated, it gives CASSVDMMAYEQYF.

The chain combines TRBV5-1 with TRBJ2-1, with D possibly TRBD2 on 6 matching bases. Deletions cut 4 bases from V and 7 bases from J, with 15 bases between. The germline V gene has CDR1 SGHRS and CDR2 YFSETQ. This CDR3 region has 14 residues. CDR3 DNA: TGCGCCAGCAGCGGGCTAGCGAGTAGGAATGAGCAGTTCTTC. Translated: CASSGLASRNEQFF.

The genes are TRBV9 and TRBJ1-3; D gene ambiguous. The V and J ends lost 3 bases and 0 bases respectively, with 19 bases between them. The germline V gene encodes CDR1 SGDLS and CDR2 YYNGEE. This CDR3 is built from 18 residues. CDR3 sequence: CASSALNDGWTSGNTIYF. The CDR3 DNA is TGTGCCAGCAGCGCCCTAAATGACGGTTGGACCTCTGGAAACACCATATATTTT.

This clone was counted once. The chain couples TRBV6-1 to TRBJ2-7; 12 bases map to TRBD2. This CDR3 contains 14 residues. Germline values: CDR1 MNHNS, CDR2 SASEGT. Trimming cost V 7 bases and J 3 bases; bases outside gene matches: 4. The CDR3 DNA reads as TGTGCCAGCACCAGACTAGCGGGGGACTACGAGCAGTACTTC. It codes for CASTRLAGDYEQYF.

In its sample, this clone was seen once. V usage is TRBV5-4 and J usage is TRBJ2-3; D uncertain. CDR1 SGHNT and CDR2 YYREEE come from the germline V gene (reference sequence). CDR3 size: 16 residues. V was shortened by 2 bases and J by 0 bases, with 13 bases between the two germline ends. DNA for the CDR3: TGTGCCAGCAGCTTTTCAAGCGTTTTTAGCACAGATACGCAGTATTTT. The encoded protein is CASSFSSVFSTDTQYF. Drawing the rest from reference TRBV5-4 and TRBJ2-3, the complete variable domain is ETGVTQSPTHLIKTRGQQVTLRCSSQSGHNTVSWYQQALGQGPQFIFQYYREEENGRGNFPPRFSGLQFPNYSSELNVNALELDDSALYLCASSFSSVFSTDTQYFGPGTRLTVL.